This is a list of T cell receptor beta chains from one sample in a study of blood T cells in healthy people across ages. TCRdb fed the 5' RACE reads into MiXCR, producing one record per CDR3 protein. The table records 1.5 million to 2 million distinct CDR3 sequences, about 35% of them present only once. Input material: blood. The receptors shown here come from a woman aged 25-40 years in good health. Each CDR3 is given with its conserved first and last residue. Fields, in order: clone size, V gene, J gene, D gene, CDR3 DNA, CDR3 protein. The D gene is left open where the match is weak. Not all rows give a size; the values are once, few, many and, for expanded clones, a class.

>-|TRBV15|TRBJ2-2|-
TGTGCCACCAGCACCAACAAAGGGGACACCGGGGAGCTGTTTTTT
CATSTNKGDTGELFF
>many|TRBV29-1|TRBJ2-5|TRBD1
TGCAGCGTTGAACCGGACAGGGAAGCAAAAGAGACCCAGTACTTC
CSVEPDREAKETQYF
>-|TRBV18|TRBJ1-2|-
TGTGCCAGCTCACCGCTGAAACCCTATGGCTACACCTTC
CASSPLKPYGYTF
>few|TRBV27|TRBJ2-7|TRBD2
TGTGCCAGCAGTTTATTGGCTAGCGGGGGTCTCGAGCAGTACTTC
CASSLLASGGLEQYF
>few|TRBV5-1|TRBJ2-3|-
TGCGCCACCGAGGCTAGGACGGGATGGGTATGGGATACGCAGTATTTT
CATEARTGWVWDTQYF
>-|TRBV5-4|TRBJ2-1|-
TGTGCCAGCAGCTTGGAACTACAACCTTACTACAATGAGCAGTTCTTC
CASSLELQPYYNEQFF
>-|TRBV28|TRBJ2-7|-
TGTGCCAGCAGTTTGATAGGAGCAGGGACCTACGAGCAGTACTTC
CASSLIGAGTYEQYF
>once|TRBV7-2|TRBJ2-5|TRBD2
TGTGCCAGCAGCCCTCCTTTGGGACTACAACGCAATGAGCAGTACTTC
CASSPPLGLQRNEQYF
>few|TRBV7-2|TRBJ2-7|-
TGTGCCAGCAGCTCCCGGGACCGCTCATTGGAGCAGTACTTC
CASSSRDRSLEQYF
>-|TRBV6-5|TRBJ2-5|TRBD2
TGTGCCAGCAGTTACTCGGGTAGCGGGCCCCGGGAGACCCAGTACTTC
CASSYSGSGPRETQYF
>-|TRBV2|TRBJ2-1|-
TGTGCCAGCAGCCTTACAGGGTCAGGGATGAACAATGAGCAGTTCTTC
CASSLTGSGMNNEQFF
>few|TRBV27|TRBJ2-5|-
TGTGCCAGCAGTTCGGTTACAGGGACTCAAGAGACCCAGTACTTC
CASSSVTGTQETQYF
>-|TRBV7-7|TRBJ2-5|TRBD1
TGTGCCAGCAGCTTAAGAATTTCCTGGACAGGCGAAGAGACCCAGTACTTC
CASSLRISWTGEETQYF
>few|TRBV27|TRBJ2-5|-
TGTGCCAGCAGTCCGTCCGCGGCAAGAGATACCCAGTACTTC
CASSPSAARDTQYF
>-|TRBV30|TRBJ1-1|-
TGTGCCTGGAGTGTATTAAGGGGAACGGCTTTCTTT
CAWSVLRGTAFF
>-|TRBV15|TRBJ2-5|-
TGTACCACCAGCCGTAGAGGGGAGACCCAGTACTTC
CTTSRRGETQYF
>-|TRBV5-6|TRBJ1-1|-
TGTGCCAGCAGCTTGCAGTCCTTGGGAGAGGCTTTCTTT
CASSLQSLGEAFF
>-|TRBV2|TRBJ2-1|-
TGTGCCAGCAATTCGGGACTCCTCTACAATGAGCAGTTCTTC
CASNSGLLYNEQFF
>-|TRBV5-1|TRBJ2-3|-
TGCGCCAGCAGCAAGGGGGGGCCCACAGATACGCAGTATTTT
CASSKGGPTDTQYF
>-|TRBV20-1|TRBJ1-2|-
TGCAGTGCTAGAGATAACTTCCGAGGGGACTATGGCTACACCTTC
CSARDNFRGDYGYTF
>-|TRBV6-4|TRBJ2-3|-
TGTGCCAGCAGTGGGAGCAGGGGTCTTACCACAGATACGCAGTATTTT
CASSGSRGLTTDTQYF
>-|TRBV28|TRBJ2-7|TRBD1
TGTGCCAGCAGGTCCATTAGGACAGGGACGGGCGAGCAGTACTTC
CASRSIRTGTGEQYF
>-|TRBV9|TRBJ2-1|TRBD2
TGTGCCAGCAGCGTAGAAATAGCGGGGAGGGAGCAGTTCTTC
CASSVEIAGREQFF
>-|TRBV20-1|TRBJ2-5|TRBD2
TGCAGTGCCCCTGGACTAGCGCACTACCGGGAGACCCAGTACTTC
CSAPGLAHYRETQYF
>-|TRBV7-9|TRBJ2-5|TRBD1
TGTGCCAGCAGCTTAACAGGGGACAGGCAAGAGACCCAGTACTTC
CASSLTGDRQETQYF
>-|TRBV6-4|TRBJ1-5|-
TGTGCCAGCGCCCGGGACCCAGGGCAGCCCCAGCATTTT
CASARDPGQPQHF
>-|TRBV6-2/TRBV6-3|TRBJ2-3|-
TGTGCCAGTCCAGGGAGGAGGGACACAGATACGCAGTATTTT
CASPGRRDTDTQYF
>-|TRBV7-8|TRBJ2-7|-
TGTGCCAGCAGCTTAGCTACCCTCCTGGAAACCTACGAGCAGTACTTC
CASSLATLLETYEQYF
>-|TRBV10-3|TRBJ2-7|TRBD1
TGTGCCATCAGTGAACAGGGGGCCGGCGAGCAGTACTTC
CAISEQGAGEQYF
>-|TRBV10-3|TRBJ1-5|-
TGTGCCATCAGTGAGCCAACAGCGGGGGGCAATCAGCCCCAGCATTTT
CAISEPTAGGNQPQHF
>-|TRBV5-1|TRBJ2-1|TRBD2
TGCGCCAGCAGCGAAAGTACGACTAGCGGTACGTACAATGAGCAGTTCTTC
CASSESTTSGTYNEQFF
>once|TRBV20-1|TRBJ1-6|-
TGCAGTGCTATTGGGGCGGTGGATAATTCACCCCTCCACTTT
CSAIGAVDNSPLHF